These 27 T cell receptor beta chains share one sample of origin, sequenced in a study of long-term antiretroviral therapy in people with HIV. At survey level, the immunoSEQ assay was run in its v3.0 version. Sequencing used immunoSEQ multiplex PCR; TCRdb keeps in-frame clones, though not all of them. This sample has more than 25,000 clones, with about 90% found just once. The sample here was unsorted PBMCs, taken 2 years after starting antiretroviral therapy. The receptor set was obtained from a man aged 50 or older with HIV.

The rearrangement joins TRBV4-3 to TRBJ2-7; D is uncertain. Germline values: CDR1 LGHNA, CDR2 YSLEER. The CDR3 runs 16 residues. Deletions cut 2 bases from V and 2 bases from J, with 16 bases between. CDR3: CASSQQVIPFAYEQYF. CDR3 sequence (DNA): TGCGCCAGCAGCCAACAGGTTATTCCGTTCGCCTACGAGCAGTACTTC.

V and J are TRBV10-3 and TRBJ2-7; 7 nucleotides line up with TRBD1. Germline V CDR1 and CDR2: ENHRY, SYGVKD. J was trimmed by 0 bases and V by 5 bases; bases with no gene match: 10. The CDR3 loop spans 16 amino acids. CDR3 DNA: TGTGCCATCAGTTATCCAAGGGACAGCAGCTCCTACGAGCAGTACTTC. It translates to CAISYPRDSSSYEQYF.

This chain joins TRBV7-9 and TRBJ2-7, with D possibly being TRBD1 (6 bases). CDR3 length equals 18 residues. Trimming pared 4 bases from V and 2 bases from J, leaving 24 bases between. Germline V gives CDR1 SEHNR, CDR2 FQNEAQ (reference sequence). The CDR3 is CASSSRSNGQSSTYEQYF. The CDR3 nucleotides are TGTGCCAGCAGCTCCAGATCCAACGGACAGAGTAGCACCTACGAGCAGTACTTC. The whole variable domain, remainder taken from reference TRBV7-9 and TRBJ2-7, is DTGVSQNPRHKITKRGQNVTFRCDPISEHNRLYWYRQTLGQGPEFLTYFQNEAQLEKSRLLSDRFSAERPKGSFSTLEIQRTEQGDSAMYLCASSSRSNGQSSTYEQYFGPGTRLTVT.

The DNA of the CDR3 is TGTGCCAGCAGCTCCACAGGGGAAGGGGAAAAACTGTTTTTT. It encodes CASSSTGEGEKLFF. This chain uses TRBV7-9 with TRBJ1-4; the match to TRBD1 covers 7 bases. V gave up 4 bases and J gave up 8 bases; unmatched junction bases: 7. Looked up from germline, CDR1 is SEHNR and CDR2 is FQNEAQ (reference sequence). The CDR3 runs 14 residues.

The chain has TRBV20-1 and TRBJ2-1, with D uncertain. With 6 bases removed from V and 7 bases from J, the gap between germline ends came to 10 bases. The CDR3 runs 11 residues. CDR1 and CDR2 from the germline V gene are DFQATT and SNEGSKA (reference sequence). The CDR3 region is CSASRSNEQFF. CDR3 in DNA: TGCAGTGCGAGCAGATCTAATGAGCAGTTCTTC.

This chain links TRBV4-1 with TRBJ2-6; the D gene is possibly TRBD2 (5 bases). The CDR3 has 14 residues. Trimming removed 4 bases at V and 4 bases at J, with 8 bases between. Germline CDR1 and CDR2: MGHRA and YSYEKL. Written as DNA, the CDR3 is TGCGCCAGCAGCCCCGCGGGCGGGGCCAACGTCCTGACTTTC. It specifies CASSPAGGANVLTF.

This sequence joins TRBV7-9 and TRBJ2-6, with unresolved D. The CDR3 runs to 15 residues. V dropped 2 bases and J dropped 0 bases, with 5 bases sitting between them. CDR1 is SEHNR and CDR2 is FQNEAQ in the germline V gene (reference sequence). In DNA, the CDR3 is TGTGCCAGCAGCTTAATCAGCTCTGGGGCCAACGTCCTGACTTTC. This translates into CASSLISSGANVLTF.

The rearrangement uses TRBV25-1 and TRBJ2-5, with no clear D. The CDR3 loop spans 12 amino acids. Germline V gene data show CDR1 as MGHDK and CDR2 as SYGVNS. V was cut by 5 bases and J by 0 bases, with 4 bases left in between. CDR3 loop: CASSHNQETQYF. CDR3 nucleotides: TGTGCCAGCAGTCACAACCAAGAGACCCAGTACTTC.

V gene TRBV10-3 combines with J gene TRBJ2-1, with D possibly matching TRBD2 (5 bases). V was trimmed by 3 bases and J by 4 bases, leaving 13 bases between them. CDR1 is ENHRY and CDR2 is SYGVKD in the germline V gene. This CDR3 has 15 residues. CDR3 coding DNA: TGTGCCATCAGTGATGTGAGGGAGCGGTACAATGAGCAGTTCTTC. It is translated as CAISDVRERYNEQFF.

Written as DNA, the CDR3 is TGTGCCAGCAGTTTACCCAGGCCTGATAACTACGAGCAGTACTTC. It is translated as CASSLPRPDNYEQYF. The chain is built from TRBV27 and TRBJ2-7; no clear D gene. The CDR3 is 15 residues long. The V gene lost 2 bases and the J gene lost 3 bases, with 14 bases spanning the gap. CDR1 MNHEY and CDR2 SMNVEV come from the germline V gene (reference sequence).

The CDR3 DNA is TGTGCCAGCAGCGGGAGACCCGGGACAGGGAACAATGAGCAGTTCTTC. Translation: CASSGRPGTGNNEQFF. The rearrangement joins TRBV9 to TRBJ2-1; 9 nucleotides align to TRBD1. V shed 3 bases and J 5 bases; nucleotides not matched to a gene: 9. Germline CDR1 is SGDLS and CDR2 is YYNGEE. CDR3 length: 16 residues.

V and J are TRBV4-1 and TRBJ1-4; D uncertain. V dropped 0 bases and J dropped 8 bases, with 16 bases sitting between them. The V gene's germline CDR1 is MGHRA and CDR2 YSYEKL. The CDR3 runs to 16 residues. CDR3 in DNA: TGCGCCAGCAGCCAAGATGCCGGCGAGGGAGGAGAAAAACTGTTTTTT. The encoded protein is CASSQDAGEGGEKLFF.

The chain joins TRBV9 to TRBJ2-7, with D tentatively TRBD2 (7 bases). CDR1 is SGDLS, CDR2 YYNGEE, per germline. The ends were cut back, 3 bases at V and 6 bases at J, with 16 bases in the middle. The CDR3 extends over 14 amino acids. The CDR3 is CASSASGGGFEQYF. For the CDR3, the DNA is TGTGCCAGCAGCGCTAGCGGAGGGGGTTTCGAGCAGTACTTC.

CDR3: CASSLWGSNQPQHF. The CDR3 bases are TGTGCCAGCAGTTTATGGGGAAGCAATCAGCCCCAGCATTTT. The rearrangement joins TRBV28 to TRBJ1-5; D gene ambiguous. The CDR3 sequence is 14 residues long. The V end was cut by 0 bases, the J end by 1 base, with 4 bases between. CDR1 is MDHEN and CDR2 is SYDVKM in the germline V gene.

The chain employs TRBV6-1 and TRBJ2-1; 9 nucleotides agree with TRBD2. CDR3 length: 15 amino acids. CDR1 and CDR2 from the germline V gene are MNHNS and SASEGT. The J segment lost 5 bases and the V segment lost 7 bases, leaving 9 bases of the junction unmatched. Written as DNA, the CDR3 is TGTGCCAGCAAAGATCTAGCGGGGTACGACAATGAGCAGTTCTTC. Protein: CASKDLAGYDNEQFF.

The V and J genes are TRBV7-9 and TRBJ1-1; D is perhaps TRBD1 (5 bases). The CDR3 is made up of 15 amino acids. Germline V gene sequence: CDR1 SEHNR, CDR2 FQNEAQ (reference sequence). The V and J ends lost 2 bases and 3 bases respectively, with 13 bases between them. The CDR3 DNA is TGTGCCAGCAGCTTAACAAAGGGGTCGGACACTGAAGCTTTCTTT. Protein sequence: CASSLTKGSDTEAFF.

The rearrangement links TRBV30 to TRBJ1-5; 8 positions agree with TRBD1. The CDR3 is 14 residues long. V dropped 3 bases and J dropped 2; count of bases not matched to a gene: 3. Germline V gives CDR1 GTSNPN, CDR2 SVGIG (reference sequence). This CDR3 is CAWRDRVGNQPQHF. In nucleotides, the CDR3 is TGTGCCTGGAGGGACAGGGTAGGCAATCAGCCCCAGCATTTT.

CDR3 DNA sequence: TGTGCCAGCAGGCTTAGAGGGGAATGGGGGTCGGGGAAACTGTTTTTT. It yields the protein CASRLRGEWGSGKLFF. The chain has TRBV28 and TRBJ1-4, with a weak D call TRBD1 (5 bases). Germline V lookup: CDR1 MDHEN, CDR2 SYDVKM. The length of the CDR3 is 16 residues. The V end lost 6 bases, the J end lost 11 bases, and 25 bases lay between the germline ends.

The genes are TRBV29-1 and TRBJ1-2; D perhaps matches TRBD1 (5 bases). The CDR3 runs 12 residues. Trimming removed 3 bases at V and 7 bases at J, with 12 bases between. The germline CDR1 and CDR2 sequences are SQVTM and ANQGSEA. The CDR3 protein is CSVEGREAGYTF. The CDR3 nucleotides read TGCAGCGTTGAGGGCAGGGAAGCTGGCTACACCTTC.

This clone was detected a few times. The chain is built from TRBV7-2 and TRBJ1-2, with D tentatively TRBD1 (5 bases). Trimming pared 5 bases from V and 6 bases from J, leaving 13 bases between. Germline V gene sequence: CDR1 SGHTA, CDR2 FQGNSA. The CDR3 length is 13 residues. This CDR3 reads CASSVVGPDGYTF. The CDR3 coding sequence is TGTGCCAGCAGCGTAGTGGGACCAGATGGCTACACCTTC.

This clone has a single count. The chain couples TRBV27 to TRBJ2-3; D gene ambiguous. V lost 2 bases, J lost 2 bases, and 20 bases lay in between. Germline V gives CDR1 MNHEY, CDR2 SMNVEV (reference sequence). This CDR3 spans 18 amino acids. CDR3 region: CASSLVSGGVAATDTQYF. The CDR3 bases are TGTGCCAGCAGTTTAGTGAGTGGTGGGGTTGCCGCCACAGATACGCAGTATTTT.

The rearrangement links TRBV4-3 to TRBJ2-3, with D uncertain. V was cut by 1 base and J by 2 bases, with 13 bases left in between. The CDR3 has 16 amino acids. Germline V CDR1 and CDR2: LGHNA, YSLEER. CDR3 bases: TGCGCCAGCAGCCAAGGTCATATGGGCTACACAGATACGCAGTATTTT. It yields the protein CASSQGHMGYTDTQYF.

The J gene is TRBJ2-5, the V gene TRBV9; perhaps TRBD2 as D (7 bases). Trimming shortened V by 2 bases and J by 4 bases, and 21 bases separated the two germline ends. The CDR3 loop spans 17 amino acids. Germline-derived CDR1 and CDR2 are SGDLS and YYNGEE. The DNA for the CDR3 is TGTGCCAGCAGCGTCCAGGGGCTAGCGGATTCTATAGAGACCCAGTACTTC. Amino acid sequence: CASSVQGLADSIETQYF.

The rearrangement joins TRBV9 to TRBJ2-7, with D perhaps TRBD1 (6 bases). CDR1 is SGDLS, CDR2 YYNGEE, per germline. Trimming left V 2 bases short and J 0 bases short, with 9 bases between. This CDR3 is 14 amino acids long. CDR3 in DNA: TGTGCCAGCAGCGTCCAGGGGAGCTCCTACGAGCAGTACTTC. This sequence encodes CASSVQGSSYEQYF.

The rearrangement joins TRBV28 to TRBJ1-5, with unresolved D. CDR3 size: 14 residues. Trimming pared 7 bases from V and 3 bases from J, leaving 13 bases between. Per germline, CDR1 MDHEN and CDR2 SYDVKM. The CDR3 sequence is CASTFKYYNQPQHF. The DNA for the CDR3 is TGTGCCAGCACTTTCAAGTACTACAATCAGCCCCAGCATTTT.

V is TRBV7-2 and J is TRBJ1-2, with D maybe TRBD1 (6 bases). Germline values: CDR1 SGHTA, CDR2 FQGNSA. This CDR3 contains 15 residues. V lost 2 bases to trimming and J lost 2 bases, with 12 bases between them. The CDR3 reads CASSLKGGRNYGYTF. CDR3 sequence (DNA): TGTGCCAGCAGCTTAAAGGGGGGACGCAACTATGGCTACACCTTC.

The chain employs TRBV5-6 and TRBJ2-1, with 8 bases identical to TRBD2. Germline V gene data show CDR1 as SGHDT and CDR2 as YYEEEE. V lost 0 bases to trimming and J lost 2 bases; unmatched junction nucleotides: 7. The CDR3 sequence is 17 residues long. The CDR3 is CASSLALGSGAYNEQFF. CDR3 nucleotides: TGTGCCAGCAGCTTGGCTCTTGGTAGCGGGGCCTACAATGAGCAGTTCTTC.